The T cell receptor beta chain described here comes from a study of blood T cells in healthy people across ages (dated by TCRdb to about 2015). Context from the whole study: Template switching captured roughly one uniquely barcoded TCR beta cDNA molecule per two T cells in model experiments. To avoid experimental bias, donors of different ages were randomly spread across the sequencing lanes. The study measured age-related changes in TCR beta repertoire diversity using deep sequencing normalized with unique cDNA molecular identifiers. Donors were grouped into four age groups: young (average approximately 15 years), middle-aged (39), aged (approximately 67) and long-lived (just over 80). Using the same blood draw, the study looked at two additional independent replicas of 1 million unique cDNA reads for two donors, one aged 18 to 29 and the other aged 80 or older. Paper-wide results and their limitations: As age increased, observed TCR beta diversity per million T cells dropped in a roughly linear way, and a significant reduction was already evident by age around 41. A strong correlation was found between observed TCR beta diversity and the percentage of naive T cells measured by flow cytometry. Donor CMV infection status was unknown, potentially confounding age-related changes in expanded clonotypes. Estimates of total diversity based on one million sequenced T cells were regarded as lower bounds and as underestimates. Compared with the aged group, more naive CD4+ T cells, fewer expanded clones and increased TCR diversity were shown by the long-lived group, suggesting age selection. Conclusive comparison of naive and antigen-experienced compartments was prevented by the profiling of bulk unsorted PBMCs.

Turning to this clonotype: Which antigen it targets is not known. Qualities for individual bases were not recorded, and no much larger clone is one base off.

The donors were roughly 40 Caucasian individuals from Russia, aged roughly 6 to 90 years, who were systemically healthy. Roughly 11 milliliters of peripheral blood were drawn from each donor into EDTA-treated Vacutainer tubes. PBMCs were isolated by Ficoll-Paque density-gradient centrifugation, with at least 6 million obtained per sample. Total RNA was extracted from PBMCs with Trizol reagent, with at least 5 micrograms obtained per sample. Naive CD45RAhigh/CD27high T cell percentages were measured by flow cytometry on a PBMC aliquot from every donor. The library was made by 5' RACE. Sequenced on an Illumina HiSeq 2500. A second PCR of 7 to 11 cycles was run with a J-beta primer mix and a sample-barcoded 5' primer. A template-switch 5' adaptor carrying 12 random nucleotides introduced a unique molecular identifier onto each TCR beta cDNA molecule. Each sample yielded at least 3 million CDR3-containing paired-end reads. All of the RNA was converted into first-strand cDNA using the Mint cDNA synthesis kit, with a TRBC-specific oligonucleotide serving as the primer. Following uracil-DNA glycosylase treatment, all cDNA underwent a first 18-cycle PCR with the universal primers M1SS and BC2_uni_R. Processing in the source paper ran as follows. Each sample was normalized by randomly selecting 1 million high-quality reads, each carrying a distinct molecular identifier. Instead of being binned into consensus sequences, reads that shared molecular identifiers were thrown out. MiTCR, run with a Q25 quality threshold and the strictest error-elimination algorithm, handled CDR3 identification, clonotype clustering and error correction. A nonparametric unseen species model with Euler transformation was used to estimate lower-bound total TCR beta diversity. In-frame beta chains were kept once TCRdb had trimmed the public reads at Q25 with fastp and called clones with MiXCR. Every CDR3 protein is listed once, alongside the most common genes and DNA of its rows. TCRdb's processing, not the authors' own work, is the source of the V and J calls. This sample is represented by roughly 1.7 million distinct CDR3 sequences; about 31% of them were singletons. The ten largest make up 10% to 12% of the sample.

Including cysteine and phenylalanine, the CDR3 has 15 amino acids. This entry keeps only the CDR3 DNA: 45 bases, framed from base 1. The junction shows trimming of 6 bases on V and 4 bases on J, plus 16 bases between the germline ends. Via the germline V gene, CDR1 is MNHEY and CDR2 SVGAGI. The source of this sequence is a woman aged 25 to 45 in good health. Sequencing was done on a sample of blood. This receptor chain uses TRBV6-5 and TRBJ1-5, and perhaps TRBD1 as D gene, on 5 matching bases. CDR3 protein: CASRGPGNGNQPQHF. Read as DNA, the sequence is TGTGCCAGCAGGGGGCCAGGGAATGGGAATCAGCCCCAGCATTTT.